The rows below give T cell receptor beta chains drawn from one sample of a study of T cell repertoires in cytomegalovirus infection. TCRdb re-called the reads through MiXCR, storing one row per CDR3 protein. The data show about 700,000 distinct CDR3 sequences, around 31% seen once. No cognate antigen is known for these TCRs. Sequenced material: cultured PBMCs, taken from culture after CMV antigen stimulation. These receptors were collected from a human donor in good health (CMV status not recorded). Some clones in this sample may be carry-over from other donors' samples. CDR3s include the opening cysteine and the closing phenylalanine or tryptophan. Each record gives: D gene, clone size, V gene, J gene, CDR3 protein, CDR3 DNA. A D gene is named only where the DNA matches it firmly. Not every row has a clone size; where given, it reads once, few, many or a size class.

-	-	TRBV6-5	TRBJ2-2	CASRSLGLGYAGELFF	TGTGCCAGCAGATCTCTAGGATTGGGGTACGCCGGGGAGCTGTTTTTT
-	-	TRBV6-6	TRBJ2-2	CASSPSWGTGAGELFF	TGTGCCAGCAGCCCTTCATGGGGGACGGGGGCCGGGGAGCTGTTTTTT
-	few	TRBV7-8	TRBJ2-3	CASFCVRQRFTDTQYF	TGTGCCAGCTTCTGTGTTCGGCAGAGATTCACAGATACGCAGTATTTT
TRBD1	-	TRBV4-1	TRBJ1-3	CASSQDRVGSGNTIYF	TGCGCCAGCAGCCAGGACAGGGTCGGCTCTGGAAACACCATATATTTT
TRBD1	few	TRBV19	TRBJ1-4	CASSYGTANEKLFF	TGTGCCAGTAGCTACGGGACAGCTAATGAAAAACTGTTTTTT
-	-	TRBV5-6	TRBJ1-5	CASSGTLTYQPQHF	TGTGCCAGCAGCGGAACTTTAACGTATCAGCCCCAGCATTTT
-	-	TRBV6-6	TRBJ1-5	CASNGRPNQPQHF	TGTGCCAGCAACGGGCGTCCCAATCAGCCCCAGCATTTT
-	-	TRBV6-1	TRBJ1-3	CASSEERQVVSGNTIYF	TGTGCCAGCAGTGAAGAGAGGCAGGTAGTCTCTGGAAACACCATATATTTT
-	-	TRBV2	TRBJ1-1	CASSESSFDTEAFF	TGTGCCAGCAGTGAAAGCAGTTTCGACACTGAAGCTTTCTTT
TRBD2	-	TRBV12-3/TRBV12-4	TRBJ2-7	CASSFRLAGGDEQYF	TGTGCCAGCAGTTTCCGACTAGCGGGAGGGGACGAGCAGTACTTC
TRBD1	-	TRBV4-1	TRBJ2-5	CASSHLGQGGTQYF	TGCGCCAGCAGCCACTTGGGACAGGGAGGGACCCAGTACTTC
-	few	TRBV12-3/TRBV12-4	TRBJ2-1	CASSHVKDEQFF	TGTGCCAGCAGTCACGTAAAGGATGAGCAGTTCTTC
TRBD1	many	TRBV6-1	TRBJ1-5	CASSRDRGGNQPQHF	TGTGCCAGCAGCAGAGACAGGGGAGGCAATCAGCCCCAGCATTTT
TRBD1	-	TRBV12-3/TRBV12-4	TRBJ2-5	CASSSADRGVETQYF	TGTGCCAGCAGTTCGGCGGACAGGGGTGTAGAGACCCAGTACTTC
-	few	TRBV7-6	TRBJ2-1	CASSLAGLAAYNEQFF	TGTGCCAGCAGCTTAGCGGGGCTAGCAGCCTACAATGAGCAGTTCTTC
TRBD1	few	TRBV20-1	TRBJ2-7	CSATGTEDSYEQYF	TGCAGTGCTACCGGGACAGAGGACTCCTACGAGCAGTACTTC
TRBD2	-	TRBV2	TRBJ2-7	CASSAGTSGVYEQYF	TGTGCCAGCAGCGCCGGGACTAGCGGGGTCTACGAGCAGTACTTC
-	-	TRBV6-5	TRBJ2-3	CASSYSLRGGFADTQYF	TGTGCCAGCAGTTACTCCCTTCGAGGGGGATTCGCAGATACGCAGTATTTT
TRBD1	few	TRBV6-1	TRBJ2-7	CATSGTGASYEQYF	TGTGCCACCTCAGGGACAGGGGCCTCCTACGAGCAGTACTTC
-	few	TRBV7-9	TRBJ2-1	CASSYRGPPNEQFF	TGTGCCAGCAGCTACCGGGGCCCTCCCAATGAGCAGTTCTTC
-	-	TRBV24-1	TRBJ2-1	CATSEGGWDNEQFF	TGTGCCACCAGTGAAGGGGGTTGGGACAATGAGCAGTTCTTC
-	few	TRBV7-9	TRBJ2-3	CASSLQAVTDTQYF	TGTGCCAGCAGCTTACAAGCTGTAACAGATACGCAGTATTTT
-	-	TRBV30	TRBJ2-7	CAWKLPEFLSYEQYF	TGTGCCTGGAAACTCCCGGAATTCCTCTCCTACGAGCAGTACTTC
-	-	TRBV4-3	TRBJ1-2	CASSQGYGPANYGYTF	TGCGCCAGCAGCCAGGGCTACGGCCCTGCTAACTATGGCTACACCTTC
-	-	TRBV5-4	TRBJ2-5	CASSPSTSAGLTQYF	TGTGCCAGCAGCCCGTCGACTAGTGCGGGGTTGACCCAGTACTTC
-	many	TRBV7-2	TRBJ1-1	CASSDGAFRLRAFF	TGTGCCAGCAGCGACGGCGCGTTTAGGCTGCGGGCTTTCTTT
-	-	TRBV14	TRBJ1-6	CASSQVWSPNNSPLHF	TGTGCCAGCAGCCAAGTTTGGTCACCCAATAATTCACCCCTCCACTTT
-	-	TRBV7-2	TRBJ2-2	CASSLMVRRGLTGELFF	TGTGCCAGCAGCTTAATGGTCAGGCGGGGCCTTACCGGGGAGCTGTTTTTT
-	few	TRBV29-1	TRBJ1-4	CSVGRTNEKLFF	TGCAGCGTGGGGAGGACTAATGAAAAACTGTTTTTT
TRBD1	few	TRBV12-3/TRBV12-4	TRBJ1-1	CASSRTGTEAFF	TGTGCCAGCAGCAGGACAGGAACTGAAGCTTTCTTT
TRBD1	-	TRBV4-1	TRBJ1-5	CASSQRTGGFQPQHF	TGCGCCAGCAGCCAGAGGACAGGGGGCTTCCAGCCCCAGCATTTT
-	few	TRBV6-2/TRBV6-3	TRBJ2-6	CASSPRTGSRSGANVLTF	TGTGCCAGCAGTCCAAGAACAGGGTCTCGCTCGGGGGCCAACGTCCTGACTTTC
-	-	TRBV20-1	TRBJ1-1	CSARDIVQTVPTEAFF	TGCAGTGCTAGAGATATTGTACAGACGGTGCCCACTGAAGCTTTCTTT
-	-	TRBV7-2	TRBJ2-2	CASTPRGDRTLNTGELFF	TGTGCCAGCACCCCCCGCGGGGATAGGACTCTGAACACCGGGGAGCTGTTTTTT
TRBD1	-	TRBV12-3/TRBV12-4	TRBJ2-7	CASSSGTGVEQYF	TGTGCCAGCAGTTCCGGGACAGGGGTCGAGCAGTACTTC
TRBD2	few	TRBV19	TRBJ2-2	CASKGLAGPTGELFF	TGTGCCAGTAAAGGGCTAGCGGGACCAACCGGGGAGCTGTTTTTT
TRBD2	few	TRBV4-3	TRBJ2-2	CASSRGGNTGELFF	TGCGCCAGCAGCCGGGGGGGTAACACCGGGGAGCTGTTTTTT
-	few	TRBV7-9	TRBJ2-5	CASSLEPGRQETQYF	TGTGCCAGCAGCTTAGAGCCAGGGCGGCAAGAGACCCAGTACTTC
-	few	TRBV20-1	TRBJ1-1	CSARARETNTEAFF	TGCAGTGCTAGAGCCAGGGAGACTAACACTGAAGCTTTCTTT
-	many	TRBV7-2	TRBJ2-1	CASSFVDRANEQFF	TGTGCCAGCAGCTTTGTTGATAGGGCCAATGAGCAGTTCTTC
TRBD2	-	TRBV27	TRBJ2-2	CASIAGSGELFF	TGTGCCAGCATAGCGGGGTCCGGGGAGCTGTTTTTT
TRBD1	-	TRBV2	TRBJ2-5	CASSEAPGTAGETQYF	TGTGCCAGCAGTGAAGCACCTGGGACAGCAGGGGAGACCCAGTACTTC
TRBD2	few	TRBV18	TRBJ2-1	CASSPGLAGIYEQFF	TGTGCCAGCTCCCCGGGACTAGCGGGGATTTATGAGCAGTTCTTC
-	few	TRBV20-1	TRBJ1-4	CSASNGQSDEKLFF	TGCAGTGCTAGTAATGGGCAGTCTGACGAAAAACTGTTTTTT
TRBD2	-	TRBV3-1	TRBJ2-5	CASSQRETSGGESETQYF	TGTGCCAGCAGCCAACGAGAGACTAGCGGGGGGGAGTCAGAGACCCAGTACTTC
-	-	TRBV20-1	TRBJ2-3	CSARSSKGGTDTQYF	TGCAGTGCTAGGAGCAGTAAGGGGGGCACAGATACGCAGTATTTT
-	-	TRBV20-1	TRBJ1-4	CSAPPGGNEKLFF	TGCAGTGCCCCACCGGGCGGTAATGAAAAACTGTTTTTT
-	few	TRBV25-1	TRBJ1-6	CASTGRVSYNSPLHF	TGTGCCAGCACAGGGAGAGTCTCCTATAATTCACCCCTCCACTTT
-	-	TRBV5-6	TRBJ2-5	CASSPPLSKSQETQYF	TGTGCCAGCAGCCCCCCATTATCGAAGTCCCAAGAGACCCAGTACTTC
-	-	TRBV7-6	TRBJ2-3	CASSPELSDTQYF	TGTGCCAGCAGCCCCGAACTATCGGATACGCAGTATTTT
TRBD1	-	TRBV7-9	TRBJ1-4	CASSEGQGRNEKLFF	TGTGCCAGCAGCGAAGGACAGGGAAGAAATGAAAAACTGTTTTTT
TRBD2	-	TRBV7-8	TRBJ2-7	CASSLGLAVDYEQYF	TGTGCCAGCAGCTTAGGACTAGCGGTTGACTACGAGCAGTACTTC
-	few	TRBV10-2	TRBJ1-1	CASSEEGKQAEAFF	TGCGCCAGCAGTGAAGAGGGAAAACAAGCTGAAGCTTTCTTT
-	-	TRBV12-5	TRBJ2-3	CASGFRGGRATDTQYF	TGTGCTAGTGGTTTCAGGGGCGGTCGGGCCACAGATACGCAGTATTTT
TRBD2	-	TRBV29-1	TRBJ2-1	CSSSGLAGDYNEQFF	TGCAGCTCCTCGGGGCTAGCGGGAGACTACAATGAGCAGTTCTTC
TRBD2	-	TRBV6-6	TRBJ2-3	CASSDMIAGAADTQYF	TGTGCCAGCAGTGACATGATAGCGGGGGCGGCAGATACGCAGTATTTT
-	-	TRBV7-9	TRBJ2-7	CASSLQGMEQYF	TGTGCCAGCAGCTTACAGGGTATGGAGCAGTACTTC